These 30 T cell receptor beta chains originate from one sample sequenced in a study of cytomegalovirus exposure and HLA in healthy donors. The repertoire was sequenced with immunoSEQ multiplex PCR; TCRdb's copy has only in-frame clones and lacks some. The sample has about 68,000 clones, over 80% seen once. Sequencing was carried out using PBMCs. The receptors stem from a man aged 18 to 30 in good health and CMV-seronegative.

This chain uses TRBV29-1 with TRBJ1-1, with 10 bases fitting TRBD1. Trimming took 6 bases from V and 6 from J; bases not matched to a gene: 7. Germline CDR1 is SQVTM and CDR2 is ANQGSEA. CDR3 size: 13 residues. DNA for the CDR3: TGCAGCGTCGGGACAGGGGTTTTCGCTGAAGCTTTCTTT. Translating it yields CSVGTGVFAEAFF. Looking up the rest from reference TRBV29-1 and TRBJ1-1 gives the full variable domain: SAVISQKPSRDICQRGTSLTIQCQVDSQVTMMFWYRQQPGQSLTLIATANQGSEATYESGFVIDKFPISRPNLTFSTLTVSNMSPEDSSIYLCSVGTGVFAEAFFGQGTRLTVV.

The J gene is TRBJ2-1, the V gene TRBV30; 7 bases line up with TRBD2. This CDR3 contains 13 residues. V was clipped by 3 bases and J by 12 bases; unmatched bases: 11. Germline CDR1 and CDR2: GTSNPN and SVGIG (reference sequence). The CDR3 bases are TGTGCCTGGAGCGACACTAGCGACTATGGGCAGTTCTTC. Amino acids: CAWSDTSDYGQFF.

The chain has TRBV2 and TRBJ2-1; 12 nucleotides match TRBD1. Unmatched junction bases numbered 10, after V lost 7 bases and J lost 6 bases. Looked up from germline, CDR1 is SNHLY and CDR2 is FYNNEI. The CDR3 totals 16 residues. CDR3: CASTPKGTGGVNEQFF. CDR3 sequence (DNA): TGTGCCAGCACTCCGAAAGGGACAGGGGGCGTCAATGAGCAGTTCTTC.

This clone was seen just once. V usage is TRBV7-3 and J usage is TRBJ1-1; D possibly corresponds to TRBD1 (6 bases). Trimming took 2 bases from V and 4 from J, leaving 14 bases between them. The CDR3 sequence is 15 residues long. Germline V CDR1 and CDR2: SGHTA, FQGTGA. Written as DNA, the CDR3 is TGTGCCAGCAGCTTAGGGGGCCTGGGGACCACTGAAGCTTTCTTT. It encodes CASSLGGLGTTEAFF. Complete variable domain (other parts from reference TRBV7-3 and TRBJ1-1): GAGVSQTPSNKVTEKGKYVELRCDPISGHTALYWYRQSLGQGPEFLIYFQGTGAADDSGLPNDRFFAVRPEGSVSTLKIQRTERGDSAVYLCASSLGGLGTTEAFFGQGTRLTVV.

This sequence joins TRBV5-4 and TRBJ1-2; 7 bases line up with TRBD1. Per the germline V gene, CDR1 is SGHNT and CDR2 is YYREEE (reference sequence). Trimming removed 4 bases from V and 3 bases from J; junction bases left unmatched: 9. The CDR3 totals 15 residues. The CDR3 reads CASSNDRALYYGYTF. The CDR3 DNA sequence: TGTGCCAGCAGCAACGACAGGGCATTGTACTATGGCTACACCTTC.

This rearrangement joins TRBV13 to TRBJ1-1; D unclear. The CDR3 loop spans 13 amino acids. V was cut by 6 bases and J by 8 bases, with 16 bases left in between. The germline V gene has CDR1 PRHDT and CDR2 FYEKMQ (reference sequence). The CDR3 reads CASSPRLGTEAFF. CDR3 nucleotides: TGTGCCAGCAGTCCCCGACTAGGAACCGAAGCTTTCTTT.

This rearrangement joins TRBV7-9 to TRBJ2-5; 9 nucleotides match TRBD2. Germline CDR1 reads SEHNR; CDR2 reads FQNEAQ (reference sequence). Losses at the gene ends were 3 bases for V and 2 bases for J; bases not matched to a gene: 10. The CDR3 sequence is 17 residues long. In DNA form, the CDR3 reads TGTGCCAGCAGCTTTTGGTTTGGGACTAGCAGACAAGAGACCCAGTACTTC. Amino acid sequence: CASSFWFGTSRQETQYF. The entire variable domain, with the rest obtained from reference TRBV7-9 and TRBJ2-5, is as follows: DTGVSQNPRHKITKRGQNVTFRCDPISEHNRLYWYRQTLGQGPEFLTYFQNEAQLEKSRLLSDRFSAERPKGSFSTLEIQRTEQGDSAMYLCASSFWFGTSRQETQYFGPGTRLLVL.

The J gene is TRBJ2-3, the V gene TRBV7-3, with a possible D match to TRBD1 (6 bases). This CDR3 has 13 residues. Germline CDR1 reads SGHTA; CDR2 reads FQGTGA. V lost 10 bases, J lost 1 base, and 12 bases lay in between. In DNA form, the CDR3 reads TGTGCCACATCACAGGGACGCACAGATACGCAGTATTTT. Amino acids: CATSQGRTDTQYF.

V and J are TRBV7-9 and TRBJ1-4; a weak D match, TRBD1 (5 bases). CDR1 is SEHNR and CDR2 is FQNEAQ in the germline V gene (reference sequence). Trimming stripped 5 bases from V and 7 bases from J, with 14 bases between. CDR3 length: 14 amino acids. The DNA for the CDR3 is TGTGCCAGCAGCCTCGGGGGAATCTCTGAAAAACTGTTTTTT. It yields the protein CASSLGGISEKLFF.

CDR3 region: CASSLGGDQPQHF. CDR3 DNA sequence: TGTGCCAGCAGCTTAGGGGGGGATCAGCCCCAGCATTTT. This chain links TRBV7-8 with TRBJ1-5; TRBD1 might be the D (5 bases). The germline gives CDR1 SGHVS, CDR2 FQNEAQ. This CDR3 contains 13 residues. V was shortened by 1 base and J by 5 bases, with 6 bases between the two germline ends.

The CDR3 sequence: CASSYSTGAIPYEQYF. In DNA form, the CDR3 reads TGTGCCAGCAGTTACTCGACCGGAGCGATTCCCTACGAGCAGTACTTC. The chain has TRBV6-5 and TRBJ2-7; D gene ambiguous. Looked up from germline, CDR1 is MNHEY and CDR2 is SVGAGI. This CDR3 spans 16 amino acids. V was clipped by 0 bases and J by 2 bases, with 14 bases between them.

The chain combines TRBV19 with TRBJ2-5; 8 bases align to TRBD2. The CDR3 totals 14 residues. Germline-derived CDR1 and CDR2 are LNHDA and SQIVND (reference sequence). Trimming took 1 base from V and 4 from J; bases not matched to a gene: 2. This CDR3 is CASSIVTSGETQYF. The CDR3 nucleotides read TGTGCCAGTAGTATAGTTACTAGCGGAGAGACCCAGTACTTC.

V usage is TRBV6-6 and J usage is TRBJ2-5; a possible D gene is TRBD2 (6 bases). V shed 0 bases and J shed 9 bases, with 11 bases lying between them. Germline-derived CDR1 and CDR2 are MNHNY and SVGAGI (reference sequence). The CDR3 is 13 amino acids. This chain's CDR3 is CASSYSFGEAQYF. The CDR3 nucleotides read TGTGCCAGCAGTTACTCCTTCGGGGAGGCCCAGTACTTC.

V and J are TRBV11-2 and TRBJ2-2; 11 nucleotides match TRBD2. With 5 bases clipped from V and 6 bases from J, the junction kept 8 bases outside the gene matches. CDR1 is SGHAT and CDR2 is FQNNGV in the germline V gene. The CDR3 is 16 amino acids. This CDR3 is CASSRVAGGLSGELFF. CDR3 nucleotides: TGTGCCAGCAGCCGAGTAGCGGGAGGGTTGTCCGGGGAGCTGTTTTTT.

The chain combines TRBV27 with TRBJ1-1; 9 bases map to TRBD1. CDR3 length: 15 residues. V lost 6 bases, J lost 5 bases, and 10 bases stayed unmatched. Germline values: CDR1 MNHEY, CDR2 SMNVEV (reference sequence). CDR3 region: CASSSLGQGTTEAFF. CDR3 bases: TGTGCCAGCAGCAGCCTCGGACAGGGGACTACTGAAGCTTTCTTT.

This clone has only one observation. This chain connects TRBV7-9 to TRBJ2-7; 8 bases fit TRBD2. Germline CDR1 reads SEHNR; CDR2 reads FQNEAQ (reference sequence). J lost 2 bases, V lost 5 bases, and 5 bases had no gene match. The CDR3 covers 14 residues. The CDR3 nucleotides read TGTGCCAGCAGCAGCGGACTAGCAACCTACGAGCAGTACTTC. This codes for CASSSGLATYEQYF.

This clone occurred a few times. The chain is built from TRBV5-5 and TRBJ2-7, with 12 bases lining up with TRBD2. V lost 7 bases and J lost 6; bases outside the gene matches: 5. The CDR3 runs 13 residues. The germline V gene encodes CDR1 SGHKS and CDR2 YYEKEE (reference sequence). DNA of the CDR3: TGTGCCAGCGGGACTAGCGGGTCTCCCGAGCAGTACTTC. Protein product: CASGTSGSPEQYF.

A single count supports this clone. This sequence joins TRBV28 and TRBJ1-1; the D gene is possibly TRBD1 (6 bases). The ends were cut back, 5 bases at V and 0 bases at J, with 22 bases in the middle. The CDR3 extends over 18 amino acids. CDR1 MDHEN and CDR2 SYDVKM come from the germline V gene. In nucleotides, the CDR3 is TGTGCCAGCAGTGCTCGACAGGCAAGCTTTACATTGAACACTGAAGCTTTCTTT. Its protein product is CASSARQASFTLNTEAFF.

Only one count was recorded for this clone. V gene TRBV5-4 combines with J gene TRBJ1-2, with D possibly matching TRBD1 (5 bases). This CDR3 has 15 amino acids. V was shortened by 0 bases and J by 6 bases, with 15 bases between the two germline ends. Germline assignment: CDR1 SGHNT and CDR2 YYREEE (reference sequence). CDR3 coding DNA: TGTGCCAGCAGCTTGGCTTCAGGGCGGGGGAATGGCTACACCTTC. Encoded protein: CASSLASGRGNGYTF.

This chain joins TRBV19 and TRBJ2-7, with 7 bases fitting TRBD1. The CDR3 covers 15 residues. Per the germline V gene, CDR1 is LNHDA and CDR2 is SQIVND (reference sequence). Trimming cost V 5 bases and J 5 bases; bases outside gene matches: 12. For the CDR3, the DNA is TGTGCCAGTAGTGTAAAACAGGGGTTGGAAAACGAGCAGTACTTC. Its protein product is CASSVKQGLENEQYF.

This clone occurred once. V is TRBV19 and J is TRBJ2-4, with TRBD2 matching 12 bases. The trim removed 6 bases at V and 8 bases at J, leaving 5 bases unmatched. CDR3 length: 14 residues. Per the germline V gene, CDR1 is LNHDA and CDR2 is SQIVND (reference sequence). The CDR3 DNA reads TGTGCCAGTAGAGGGACTAGCGGGTATCACATTCAGTACTTC. Translating it yields CASRGTSGYHIQYF. The complete variable domain, with remaining parts taken from reference TRBV19 and TRBJ2-4, reads DGGITQSPKYLFRKEGQNVTLSCEQNLNHDAMYWYRQDPGQGLRLIYYSQIVNDFQKGDIAEGYSVSREKKESFPLTVTSAQKNPTAFYLCASRGTSGYHIQYFGAGTRLSVL.

V and J are TRBV6-4 and TRBJ2-2; D remains unclear. The germline V gene has CDR1 MRHNA and CDR2 SNTAGT. V was pared by 6 bases and J by 7 bases, with 18 bases between. CDR3 length: 15 amino acids. CDR3 region: CASSLRKVRSGELFF. CDR3 nucleotides: TGTGCCAGCAGCCTACGGAAAGTCCGGAGCGGGGAGCTGTTTTTT.

This sequence joins TRBV11-2 and TRBJ2-2; unclear D gene. The germline V gene has CDR1 SGHAT and CDR2 FQNNGV. The ends were cut back, 6 bases at V and 4 bases at J, with 9 bases in the middle. There are 13 residues in the CDR3. For the CDR3, the DNA is TGTGCCAGCAGACCTACGAGCACCGGGGAGCTGTTTTTT. This gives the protein CASRPTSTGELFF.

V usage is TRBV12-5 and J usage is TRBJ1-1; D unresolved. CDR3 length equals 15 residues. Trimming stripped 8 bases from V and 0 bases from J, with 16 bases between. The germline V gene encodes CDR1 LGHNT and CDR2 FRNRAP. CDR3 DNA: TGTGCTAGTCAACTTACCATAGCGATGAACACTGAAGCTTTCTTT. It is translated as CASQLTIAMNTEAFF. Full variable domain (missing parts from reference TRBV12-5 and TRBJ1-1): DARVTQTPRHKVTEMGQEVTMRCQPILGHNTVFWYRQTMMQGLELLAYFRNRAPLDDSGMPKDRFSAEMPDATLATLKIQPSEPRDSAVYFCASQLTIAMNTEAFFGQGTRLTVV.

The genes are TRBV19 and TRBJ2-7; the match to TRBD1 covers 9 bases. CDR1 is LNHDA and CDR2 is SQIVND in the germline V gene (reference sequence). V was clipped by 3 bases and J by 7 bases; unmatched bases: 10. The CDR3 loop spans 15 amino acids. For the CDR3, the DNA is TGTGCCAGTAGTATTACAGGGGGCTTGAATAGTGAGCAGTACTTC. Translation gives CASSITGGLNSEQYF.

The rearrangement uses TRBV10-3 and TRBJ2-2; TRBD2 matches at 9 bases. Germline trimming cut 2 bases from V and 2 bases from J; bases unmatched to any gene: 3. Germline values: CDR1 ENHRY, CDR2 SYGVKD. The CDR3 length is 16 residues. The CDR3 here is CAISEPGLANTGELFF. CDR3 nucleotide sequence: TGTGCCATCAGTGAGCCGGGACTAGCTAACACCGGGGAGCTGTTTTTT.

This clone was detected once. The chain carries TRBV28 and TRBJ1-2; D is unresolved. The germline V and J ends were trimmed by 6 bases and 8 bases, with 10 bases remaining between them. Germline assignment: CDR1 MDHEN and CDR2 SYDVKM. This CDR3 has 11 amino acids. The CDR3 loop is CASRAAPGYTF. In nucleotides, the CDR3 is TGTGCCAGCAGGGCCGCCCCAGGCTACACCTTC.

The J gene is TRBJ2-1, the V gene TRBV9, with unresolved D. Per the germline V gene, CDR1 is SGDLS and CDR2 is YYNGEE. The CDR3 loop spans 15 amino acids. The germline V and J ends were trimmed by 4 bases and 8 bases, with 19 bases remaining between them. CDR3 coding DNA: TGTGCCAGCAGCCCTTACTCCCCGGGTCGCCATGAGCAGTTCTTC. Translated: CASSPYSPGRHEQFF.

The V gene is TRBV7-9, the J gene TRBJ2-5; D gene ambiguous. CDR1 is SEHNR and CDR2 is FQNEAQ in the germline V gene (reference sequence). The ends were cut back, 5 bases at V and 5 bases at J, with 12 bases in the middle. The CDR3 sequence is 13 residues long. This CDR3 reads CASSPPLFETQYF. DNA of the CDR3: TGTGCCAGCAGCCCCCCCCTTTTTGAGACCCAGTACTTC.

This sequence joins TRBV10-3 and TRBJ2-7; D is possibly TRBD1 (5 bases). Germline loops: CDR1 ENHRY, CDR2 SYGVKD. Trimming took off 0 bases at V and 5 bases at J, with 14 bases between the two ends. The CDR3 has 15 amino acids. The CDR3 bases are TGTGCCATCAGTGAGTCAGGGGCAGGTGCCCACGAGCAGTACTTC. Translated: CAISESGAGAHEQYF.